This TCR beta chain was identified in a study of T cell changes during pregnancy in multiple sclerosis (dated by TCRdb to the late 2010s). For the study in its entirety: Changes in the T cell repertoire over the course of pregnancy were examined in this study in women with multiple sclerosis.

According to the germline V gene, CDR1 reads SGHVS and CDR2 reads FQNEAQ. V loses 4 bases, J loses 1 base, and the germline ends lie 13 bases apart. The CDR3 goes from the cysteine to the phenylalanine over 15 residues. The CDR3 DNA has 45 bases and is translated from base 1. Points on this clone: There is no known antigen for this receptor. Nothing much larger sits one base from this clone, and base qualities are not available.

The receptor library was made with the immunoSEQ multiplex PCR assay. TCRdb's version of the immuneACCESS table is confined to in-frame rearrangements and falls short of the full clone set. An unresolved V gene accounts for under half of the shortfall where checked; the remainder is of unknown origin. The sample has some 43,000 clones on record, around 90% of them singletons. The ten largest clones represent more than 8% of the sample. The rearranged segments are TRBV7-8 and TRBJ1-1; TRBD1 is possibly the D segment (6 matching bases). The clonotype originates from a female donor with multiple sclerosis, enrolled in a pregnancy study. The sequences come from CD8+ T cells from peripheral blood mononuclear cells, collected in the first trimester of pregnancy. The CDR3 region: CASSSLGAGNTEAFF. Read as DNA, the sequence is TGTGCCAGCAGCTCACTGGGGGCCGGGAACACTGAAGCTTTCTTT.